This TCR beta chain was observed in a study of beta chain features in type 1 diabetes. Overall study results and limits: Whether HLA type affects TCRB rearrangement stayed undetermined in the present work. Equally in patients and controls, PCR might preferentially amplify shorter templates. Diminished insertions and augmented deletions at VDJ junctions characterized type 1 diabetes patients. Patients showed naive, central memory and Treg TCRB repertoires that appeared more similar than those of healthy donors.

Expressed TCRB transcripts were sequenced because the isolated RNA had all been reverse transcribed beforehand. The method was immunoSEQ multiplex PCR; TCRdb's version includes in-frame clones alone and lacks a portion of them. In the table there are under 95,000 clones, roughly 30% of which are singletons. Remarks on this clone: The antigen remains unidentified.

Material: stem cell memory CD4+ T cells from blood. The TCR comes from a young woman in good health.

This CDR3 is CASSQRGGQAEAFF. The CDR3 DNA sequence: TGTGCCAGCAGCCAGAGGGGGGGGCAGGCCGAAGCTTTCTTT. The chain combines TRBV7-2 with TRBJ1-1; D is perhaps TRBD1 (6 bases). The CDR3 is 14 residues long. The V end was cut by 5 bases, the J end by 8 bases, with 18 bases between. Germline V gene sequence: CDR1 SGHTA, CDR2 FQGNSA.